One sample yielded the 8 T cell receptor beta chains listed below, sequenced in a study of T-cell memory formation after mild COVID-19. TCRdb redid the calling of the 5' RACE reads with MiXCR, one entry per CDR3 protein. Of more than 300,000 distinct CDR3 sequences listed, 20% to 25% are singletons. Sequenced material: PBMCs or a T cell subset sorted from them (not recorded which). These receptors were collected from a man in his late teens or twenties who had mild COVID-19 (a few samples of this study predate the infection). Cell type and time point are not known.

This clonotype was counted at least ten times. V usage is TRBV27 and J usage is TRBJ1-1, with a possible D match to TRBD1 (5 bases). The germline CDR1 and CDR2 sequences are MNHEY and SMNVEV (reference sequence). This CDR3 is built from 12 residues. The V gene lost 6 bases and the J gene lost 11 bases, with 16 bases spanning the gap. As DNA, the CDR3 is TGTGCCAGCAGGACGGGGGAAAGTAAGGCTTTCTTT. Amino acids: CASRTGESKAFF.

This clonotype showed up just a few times. The rearrangement uses TRBV6-5 and TRBJ2-2, with D perhaps matching TRBD1 (5 bases). V lost 4 bases, J lost 1 base, and 13 bases lay in between. This CDR3 has 16 residues. Germline V lookup: CDR1 MNHEY, CDR2 SVGAGI. CDR3 region: CASSSTPQENTGELFF. CDR3 bases: TGTGCCAGCAGTTCGACGCCACAGGAGAACACCGGGGAGCTGTTTTTT.

This clonotype was found a few times. This chain uses TRBV27 with TRBJ2-3, with D perhaps TRBD1 (6 bases). There are 18 residues in the CDR3. Trimming pared 0 bases from V and 0 bases from J, leaving 16 bases between. In germline, CDR1 is MNHEY, CDR2 SMNVEV (reference sequence). CDR3 sequence: CASSLSWTASPSTDTQYF. As DNA, the CDR3 is TGTGCCAGCAGTTTATCATGGACAGCGTCTCCTAGCACAGATACGCAGTATTTT.

The chain joins TRBV15 to TRBJ2-7, with D possibly being TRBD1 (6 bases). From germline, CDR1 is LNHNV and CDR2 YYDKDF (reference sequence). V dropped 2 bases and J dropped 0 bases, with 14 bases sitting between them. The CDR3 runs to 16 residues. The CDR3 DNA reads as TGTGCCACCAGCAGAAGTCCCGTGGACAGCTCCTACGAGCAGTACTTC. Encoded protein: CATSRSPVDSSYEQYF.

This clonotype occurred many times. V usage is TRBV4-3 and J usage is TRBJ2-5; D unclear. Trimming left V 0 bases short and J 1 base short, with 6 bases between. The CDR3 runs 14 residues. Germline values: CDR1 LGHNA, CDR2 YSLEER. The CDR3 spells CASSQDRAQETQYF. The CDR3 DNA follows: TGCGCCAGCAGCCAAGATAGGGCCCAAGAGACCCAGTACTTC.

This clonotype has just a few counts. The gene calls are TRBV29-1 and TRBJ2-7; no reliable D call. V lost 0 bases and J lost 9, with 9 bases in between. Looked up from germline, CDR1 is SQVTM and CDR2 is ANQGSEA. The CDR3 spans 11 residues. CDR3 sequence: CSVEDPISQYV. The CDR3 DNA follows: TGCAGCGTTGAAGACCCCATCTCGCAGTACGTC.

The J gene is TRBJ2-3, the V gene TRBV7-2, with 7 bases that match TRBD2. V shed 3 bases, J shed 10 bases, and the junction held 13 bases outside the gene matches. The CDR3 is made up of 15 amino acids. From germline, CDR1 is SGHTA and CDR2 FQGNSA. CDR3 in DNA: TGTGCCAGCAGCTTCGCTTGGGACTATGGGGATCCGCAGTATTTT. This translates into CASSFAWDYGDPQYF.

This clonotype showed up just a few times. V usage is TRBV20-1 and J usage is TRBJ1-5; 7 bases line up with TRBD1. Germline V gives CDR1 DFQATT, CDR2 SNEGSKA (reference sequence). J lost 4 bases, V lost 0 bases, and 3 bases had no gene match. The CDR3 is 14 amino acids. As DNA, the CDR3 is TGCAGTGCTAGAGATAGGACAGGTAATCAGCCCCAGCATTTT. Translation gives CSARDRTGNQPQHF.